This TCR beta chain was retrieved from a study of identical twins. Template switching supplied a universal primer site; unique molecular identifiers were carried on the cDNA. Each CDR3 protein gets one entry after TCRdb re-called the 5' RACE reads with MiXCR. This repertoire shows hundreds of thousands of distinct CDR3 sequences, 15% to 20% found once; its top ten account for under 15%. Germline V gene data show CDR1 as SGHRS and CDR2 as YFSETQ. The CDR3 length is 14 residues. With 2 bases removed from V and 9 bases from J, the gap between germline ends came to 15 bases. The same specimen was also included in a second study, on T cells expressing NK-cell markers. From that paper: Sequencing covered eight donors, seven HCMV-seropositive and one seronegative.

Sequenced input: PBMCs. This TCR was recovered from a woman aged 18-30 years in good health. V and J are TRBV5-1 and TRBJ2-1; TRBD1 might be the D (7 bases). CDR3 amino acids: CASSFSSGGGEQFF. The CDR3 DNA sequence: TGCGCCAGCAGCTTTTCCTCAGGGGGAGGTGAGCAGTTCTTC.